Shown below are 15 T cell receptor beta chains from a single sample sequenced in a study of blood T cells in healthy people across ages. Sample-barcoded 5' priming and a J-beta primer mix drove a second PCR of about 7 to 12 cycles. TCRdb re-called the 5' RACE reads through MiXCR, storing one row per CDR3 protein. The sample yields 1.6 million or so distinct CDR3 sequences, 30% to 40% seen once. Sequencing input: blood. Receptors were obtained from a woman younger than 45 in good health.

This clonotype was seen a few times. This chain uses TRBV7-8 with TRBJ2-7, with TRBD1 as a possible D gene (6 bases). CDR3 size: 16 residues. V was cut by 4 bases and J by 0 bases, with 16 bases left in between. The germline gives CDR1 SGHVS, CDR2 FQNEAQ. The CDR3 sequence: CASSSFWGQSSYEQYF. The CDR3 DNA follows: TGTGCCAGCAGCTCTTTTTGGGGGCAGAGCTCCTACGAGCAGTACTTC.

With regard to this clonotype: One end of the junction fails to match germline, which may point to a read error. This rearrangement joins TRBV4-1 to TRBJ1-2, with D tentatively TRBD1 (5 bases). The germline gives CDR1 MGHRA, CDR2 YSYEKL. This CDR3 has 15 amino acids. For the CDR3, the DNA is TGCACCAGCAGCCAAGACCGGGACCCCAAAGCTAGCTACACCTTC. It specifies CTSSQDRDPKASYTF.

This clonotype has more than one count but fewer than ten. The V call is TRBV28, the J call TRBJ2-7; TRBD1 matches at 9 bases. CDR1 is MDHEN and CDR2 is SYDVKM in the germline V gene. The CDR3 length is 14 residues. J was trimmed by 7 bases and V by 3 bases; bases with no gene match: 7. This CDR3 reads CASSFIQGAREQYF. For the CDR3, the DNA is TGTGCCAGCAGTTTTATACAGGGGGCGCGGGAGCAGTACTTC.

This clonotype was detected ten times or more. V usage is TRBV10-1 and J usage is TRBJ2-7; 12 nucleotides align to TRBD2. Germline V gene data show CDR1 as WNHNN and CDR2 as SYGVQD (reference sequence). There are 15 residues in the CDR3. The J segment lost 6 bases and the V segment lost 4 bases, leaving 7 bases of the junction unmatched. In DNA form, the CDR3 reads TGCGCCAGCAGTGCCCTAGCGGGAGGGCAGAGCGAGCAGTACTTC. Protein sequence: CASSALAGGQSEQYF.

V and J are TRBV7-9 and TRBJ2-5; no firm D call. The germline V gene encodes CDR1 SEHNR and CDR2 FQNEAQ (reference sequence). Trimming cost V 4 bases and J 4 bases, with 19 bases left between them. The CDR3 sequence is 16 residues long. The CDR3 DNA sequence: TGTGCCAGCAGCTCGGCGCCCGGGCTTTACCGAGAGACCCAGTACTTC. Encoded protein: CASSSAPGLYRETQYF.

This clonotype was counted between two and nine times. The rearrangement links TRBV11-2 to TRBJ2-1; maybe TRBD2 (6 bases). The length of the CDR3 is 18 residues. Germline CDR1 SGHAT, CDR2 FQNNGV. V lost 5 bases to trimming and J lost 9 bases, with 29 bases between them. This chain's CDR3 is CASSPTRLLAATGSEQFF. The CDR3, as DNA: TGTGCCAGCAGCCCTACCCGCTTACTAGCAGCAACGGGAAGTGAGCAGTTCTTC.

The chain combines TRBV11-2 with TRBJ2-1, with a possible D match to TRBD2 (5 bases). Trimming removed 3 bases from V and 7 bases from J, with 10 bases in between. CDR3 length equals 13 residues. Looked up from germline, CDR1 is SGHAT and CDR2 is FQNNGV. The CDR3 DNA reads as TGTGCCAGCAGCTTCGCCCCGGGGAATGAGCAGTTCTTC. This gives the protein CASSFAPGNEQFF.

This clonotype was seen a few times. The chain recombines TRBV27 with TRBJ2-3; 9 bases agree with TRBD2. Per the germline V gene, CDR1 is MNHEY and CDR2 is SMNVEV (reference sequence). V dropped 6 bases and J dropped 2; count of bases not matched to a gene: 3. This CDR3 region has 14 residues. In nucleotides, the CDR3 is TGTGCCAGCAGAATAGCGGGGGACACAGATACGCAGTATTTT. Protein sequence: CASRIAGDTDTQYF.

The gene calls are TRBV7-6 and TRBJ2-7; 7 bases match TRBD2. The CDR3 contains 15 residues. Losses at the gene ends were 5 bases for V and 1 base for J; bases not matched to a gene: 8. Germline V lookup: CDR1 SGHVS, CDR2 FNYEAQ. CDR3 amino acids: CASSPPIGGSYEQYF. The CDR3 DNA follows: TGTGCCAGCAGCCCACCTATCGGGGGGTCCTACGAGCAGTACTTC.

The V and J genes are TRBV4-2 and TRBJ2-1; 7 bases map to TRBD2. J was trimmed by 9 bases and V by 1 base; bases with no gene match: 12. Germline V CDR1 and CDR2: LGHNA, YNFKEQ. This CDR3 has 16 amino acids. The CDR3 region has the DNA TGTGCCAGCAGCCAAGCAGTTCGAGCGGGAAACAGTGAGCAGTTCTTC. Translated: CASSQAVRAGNSEQFF.

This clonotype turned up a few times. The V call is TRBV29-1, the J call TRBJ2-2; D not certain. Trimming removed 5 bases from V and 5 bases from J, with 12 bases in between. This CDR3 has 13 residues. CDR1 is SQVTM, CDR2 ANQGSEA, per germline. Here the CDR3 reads CSVQQAATGELFF. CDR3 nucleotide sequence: TGCAGCGTTCAGCAGGCAGCAACCGGGGAGCTGTTTTTT.

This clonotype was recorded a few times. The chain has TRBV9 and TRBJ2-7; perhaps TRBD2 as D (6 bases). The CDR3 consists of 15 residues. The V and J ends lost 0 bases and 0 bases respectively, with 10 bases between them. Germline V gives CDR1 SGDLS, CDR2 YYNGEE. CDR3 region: CASSVAGGASYEQYF. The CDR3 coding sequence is TGTGCCAGCAGCGTAGCCGGCGGGGCCTCCTACGAGCAGTACTTC.

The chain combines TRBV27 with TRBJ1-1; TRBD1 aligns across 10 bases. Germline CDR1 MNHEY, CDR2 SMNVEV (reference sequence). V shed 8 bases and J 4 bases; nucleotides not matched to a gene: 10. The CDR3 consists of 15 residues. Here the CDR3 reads CASRDRGAVGTEAFF. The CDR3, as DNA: TGTGCCAGCCGGGACAGGGGCGCCGTGGGCACTGAAGCTTTCTTT.

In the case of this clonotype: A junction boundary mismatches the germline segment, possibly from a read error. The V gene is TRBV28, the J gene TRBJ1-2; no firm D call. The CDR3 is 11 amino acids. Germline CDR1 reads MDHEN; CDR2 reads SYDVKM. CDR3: CATRSGLGYTF. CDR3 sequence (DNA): TGTGCCACCAGGTCCGGTCTAGGCTACACCTTT.

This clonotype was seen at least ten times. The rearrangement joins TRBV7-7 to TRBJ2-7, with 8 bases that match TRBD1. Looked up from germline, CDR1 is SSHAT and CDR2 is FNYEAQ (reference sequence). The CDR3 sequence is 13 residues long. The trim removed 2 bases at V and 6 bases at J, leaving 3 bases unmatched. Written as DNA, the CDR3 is TGTGCCAGCAGCTTATCGCAGGGGGCCGAGCAGTACTTC. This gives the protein CASSLSQGAEQYF.